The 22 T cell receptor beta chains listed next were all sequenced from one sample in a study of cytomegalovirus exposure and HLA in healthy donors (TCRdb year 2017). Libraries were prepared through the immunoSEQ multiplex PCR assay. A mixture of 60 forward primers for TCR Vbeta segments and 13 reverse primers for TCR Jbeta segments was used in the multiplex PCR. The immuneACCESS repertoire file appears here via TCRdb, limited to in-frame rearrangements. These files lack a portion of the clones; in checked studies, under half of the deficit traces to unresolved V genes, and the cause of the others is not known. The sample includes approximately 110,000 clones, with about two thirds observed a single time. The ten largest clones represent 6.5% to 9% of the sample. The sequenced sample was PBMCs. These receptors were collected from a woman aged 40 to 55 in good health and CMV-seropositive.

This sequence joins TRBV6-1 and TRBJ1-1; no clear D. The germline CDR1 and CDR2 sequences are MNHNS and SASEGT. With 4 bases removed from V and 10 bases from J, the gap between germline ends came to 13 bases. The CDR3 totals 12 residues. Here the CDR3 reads CASSGAEGGAFF. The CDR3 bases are TGTGCCAGCAGTGGGGCTGAAGGAGGAGCTTTCTTT.

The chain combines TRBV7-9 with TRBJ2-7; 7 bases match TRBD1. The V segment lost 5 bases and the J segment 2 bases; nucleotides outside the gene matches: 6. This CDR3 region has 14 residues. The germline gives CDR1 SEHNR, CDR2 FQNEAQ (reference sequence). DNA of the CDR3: TGTGCCAGCAGCGCATGGGACAGAACCTACGAGCAGTACTTC. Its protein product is CASSAWDRTYEQYF.

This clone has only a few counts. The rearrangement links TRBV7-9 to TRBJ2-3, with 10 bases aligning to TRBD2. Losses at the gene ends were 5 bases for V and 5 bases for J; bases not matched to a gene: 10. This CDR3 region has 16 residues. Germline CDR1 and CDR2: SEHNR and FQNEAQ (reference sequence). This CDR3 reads CASSPSAGGFRDTQYF. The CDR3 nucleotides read TGTGCCAGCAGCCCATCAGCGGGGGGGTTTCGAGATACGCAGTATTTT.

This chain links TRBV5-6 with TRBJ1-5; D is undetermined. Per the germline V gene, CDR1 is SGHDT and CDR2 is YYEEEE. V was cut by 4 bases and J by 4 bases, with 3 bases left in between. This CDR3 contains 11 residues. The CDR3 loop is CASSVNQPQHF. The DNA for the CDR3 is TGTGCCAGCAGCGTAAATCAGCCCCAGCATTTT.

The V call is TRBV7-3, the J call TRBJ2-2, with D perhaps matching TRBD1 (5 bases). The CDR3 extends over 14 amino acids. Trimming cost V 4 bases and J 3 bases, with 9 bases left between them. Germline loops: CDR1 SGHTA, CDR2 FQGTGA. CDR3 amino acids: CASSYDSHTGELFF. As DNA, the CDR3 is TGTGCCAGCAGCTACGACAGTCACACCGGGGAGCTGTTTTTT.

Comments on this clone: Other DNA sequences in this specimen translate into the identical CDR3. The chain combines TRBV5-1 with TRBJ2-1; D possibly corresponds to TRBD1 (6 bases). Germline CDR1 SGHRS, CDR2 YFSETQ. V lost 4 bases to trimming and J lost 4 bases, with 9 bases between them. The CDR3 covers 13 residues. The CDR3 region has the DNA TGCGCCAGCAGCCCGCAGGGGTACAATGAGCAGTTCTTC. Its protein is CASSPQGYNEQFF.

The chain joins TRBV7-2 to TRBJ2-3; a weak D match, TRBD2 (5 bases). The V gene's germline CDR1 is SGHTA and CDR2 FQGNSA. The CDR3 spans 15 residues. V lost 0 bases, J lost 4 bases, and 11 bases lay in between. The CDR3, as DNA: TGTGCCAGCAGCTTAGCCCGGACTCGAGCAGATACGCAGTATTTT. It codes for CASSLARTRADTQYF.

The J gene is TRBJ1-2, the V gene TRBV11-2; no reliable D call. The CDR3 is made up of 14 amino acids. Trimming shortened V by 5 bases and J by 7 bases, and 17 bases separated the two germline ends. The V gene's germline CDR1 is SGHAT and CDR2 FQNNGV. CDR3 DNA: TGTGCCAGCAGCGGAGGGCGGGGTGAGGGTGGCTACACCTTC. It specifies CASSGGRGEGGYTF.

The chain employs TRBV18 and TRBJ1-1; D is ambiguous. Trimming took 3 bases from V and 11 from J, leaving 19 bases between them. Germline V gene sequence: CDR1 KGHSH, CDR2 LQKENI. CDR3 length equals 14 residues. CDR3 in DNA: TGTGCCAGCTCACCGATCCAGAGGCCCGTAGAGGCTTTCTTT. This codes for CASSPIQRPVEAFF.

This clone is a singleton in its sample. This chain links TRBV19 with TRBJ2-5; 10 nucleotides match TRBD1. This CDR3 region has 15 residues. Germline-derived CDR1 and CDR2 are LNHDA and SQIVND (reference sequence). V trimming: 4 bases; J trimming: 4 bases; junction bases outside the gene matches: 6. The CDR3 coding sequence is TGTGCCAGTAGTAGCCGGGACAGGGGTGTAGAGACCCAGTACTTC. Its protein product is CASSSRDRGVETQYF.

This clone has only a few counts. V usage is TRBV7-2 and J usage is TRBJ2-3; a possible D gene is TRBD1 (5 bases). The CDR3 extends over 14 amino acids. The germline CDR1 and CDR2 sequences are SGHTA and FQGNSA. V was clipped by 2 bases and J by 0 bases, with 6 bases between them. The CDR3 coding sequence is TGTGCCAGCAGCTTAAGACAGAGCACAGATACGCAGTATTTT. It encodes CASSLRQSTDTQYF.

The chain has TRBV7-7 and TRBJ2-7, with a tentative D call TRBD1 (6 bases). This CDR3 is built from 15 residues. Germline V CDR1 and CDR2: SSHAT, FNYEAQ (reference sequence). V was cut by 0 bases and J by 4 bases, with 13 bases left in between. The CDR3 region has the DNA TGTGCCAGCAGCTTAGCGTGGGGGCCTAATTACGAGCAGTACTTC. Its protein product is CASSLAWGPNYEQYF.

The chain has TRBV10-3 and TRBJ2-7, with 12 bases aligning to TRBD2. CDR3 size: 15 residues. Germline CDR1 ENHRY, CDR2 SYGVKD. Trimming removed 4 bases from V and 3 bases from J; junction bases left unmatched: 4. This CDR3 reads CAISGGLAGNYEQYF. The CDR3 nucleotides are TGTGCCATCAGTGGTGGACTAGCGGGAAACTACGAGCAGTACTTC.

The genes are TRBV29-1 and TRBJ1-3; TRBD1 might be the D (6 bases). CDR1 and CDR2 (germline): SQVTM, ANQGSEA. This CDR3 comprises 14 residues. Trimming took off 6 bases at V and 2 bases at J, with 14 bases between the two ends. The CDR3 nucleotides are TGCAGCGTCGCCCCCCGGACAGCTGGAAACACCATATATTTT. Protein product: CSVAPRTAGNTIYF. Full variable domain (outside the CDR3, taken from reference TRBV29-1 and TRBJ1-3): SAVISQKPSRDICQRGTSLTIQCQVDSQVTMMFWYRQQPGQSLTLIATANQGSEATYESGFVIDKFPISRPNLTFSTLTVSNMSPEDSSIYLCSVAPRTAGNTIYFGEGSWLTVV.

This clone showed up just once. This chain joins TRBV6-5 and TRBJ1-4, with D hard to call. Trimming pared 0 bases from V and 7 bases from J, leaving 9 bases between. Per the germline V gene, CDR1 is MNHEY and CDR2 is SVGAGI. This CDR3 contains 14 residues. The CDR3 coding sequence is TGTGCCAGCAGTTACTCGTTCGCGCTTGAAAAACTGTTTTTT. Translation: CASSYSFALEKLFF.

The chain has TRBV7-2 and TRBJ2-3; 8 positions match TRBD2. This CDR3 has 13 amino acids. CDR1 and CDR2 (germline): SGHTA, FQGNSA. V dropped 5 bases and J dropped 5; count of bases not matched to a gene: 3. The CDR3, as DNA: TGTGCCAGCAGCCCAGCGGGGGTAGATACGCAGTATTTT. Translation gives CASSPAGVDTQYF. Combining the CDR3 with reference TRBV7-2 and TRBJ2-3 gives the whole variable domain GAGVSQSPSNKVTEKGKDVELRCDPISGHTALYWYRQSLGQGLEFLIYFQGNSAPDKSGLPSDRFSAERTGGSVSTLTIQRTQQEDSAVYLCASSPAGVDTQYFGPGTRLTVL.

In nucleotides, the CDR3 is TGTGCCAGCAGCCAACTTGACAGATACTATGGCTACACCTTC. Its protein product is CASSQLDRYYGYTF. The V call is TRBV4-2, the J call TRBJ1-2, with D maybe TRBD1 (5 bases). Trimming pared 2 bases from V and 3 bases from J, leaving 10 bases between. The CDR3 extends over 14 amino acids. Germline V gene sequence: CDR1 LGHNA, CDR2 YNFKEQ.

CDR3 amino acids: CASSSRAEEQVYGYTF. Here the CDR3 DNA reads TGTGCCAGCAGCTCCCGCGCAGAGGAACAGGTCTATGGCTACACCTTC. V and J are TRBV7-2 and TRBJ1-2; the D gene is possibly TRBD1 (5 bases). This CDR3 is built from 16 residues. V gave up 4 bases and J gave up 4 bases, with 19 bases separating them. Germline CDR1 reads SGHTA; CDR2 reads FQGNSA.

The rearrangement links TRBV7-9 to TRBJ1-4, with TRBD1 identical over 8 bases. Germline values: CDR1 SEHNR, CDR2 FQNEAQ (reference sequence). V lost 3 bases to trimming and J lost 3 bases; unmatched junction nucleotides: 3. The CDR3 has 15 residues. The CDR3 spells CASSFRGLANEKLFF. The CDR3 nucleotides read TGTGCCAGCAGCTTCAGGGGGCTGGCTAATGAAAAACTGTTTTTT.

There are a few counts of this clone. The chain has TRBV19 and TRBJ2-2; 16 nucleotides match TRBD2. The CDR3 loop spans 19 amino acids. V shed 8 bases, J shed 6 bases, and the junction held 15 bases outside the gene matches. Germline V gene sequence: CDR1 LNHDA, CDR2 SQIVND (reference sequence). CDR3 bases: TGTGCCAGTCGAAACCCTTTGGGACTAGCGGGGGGGAATCCCGGGGAGCTGTTTTTT. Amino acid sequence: CASRNPLGLAGGNPGELFF. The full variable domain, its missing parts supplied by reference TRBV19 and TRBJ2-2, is DGGITQSPKYLFRKEGQNVTLSCEQNLNHDAMYWYRQDPGQGLRLIYYSQIVNDFQKGDIAEGYSVSREKKESFPLTVTSAQKNPTAFYLCASRNPLGLAGGNPGELFFGEGSRLTVL.

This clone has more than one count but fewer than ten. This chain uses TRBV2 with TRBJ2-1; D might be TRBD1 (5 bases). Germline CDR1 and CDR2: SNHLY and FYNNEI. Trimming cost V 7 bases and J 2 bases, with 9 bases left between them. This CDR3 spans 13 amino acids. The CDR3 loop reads CASTSQAYNEQFF. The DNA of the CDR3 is TGTGCCAGCACCTCACAGGCCTACAATGAGCAGTTCTTC.

The CDR3 loop reads CASKRGGPSQPQHF. CDR3 bases: TGTGCCAGCAAGAGGGGGGGACCTTCTCAGCCCCAGCATTTT. V is TRBV6-5 and J is TRBJ1-5, with D tentatively TRBD1 (6 bases). The CDR3 consists of 14 residues. Germline V lookup: CDR1 MNHEY, CDR2 SVGAGI. The V end lost 7 bases, the J end lost 6 bases, and 16 bases lay between the germline ends.